These 31 T cell receptor beta chains came from one sample sequenced in a study of Ad26.COV2.S vaccination and SARS-CoV-2 variants. Stated treatment: about 20 received Ad26.COV2.S at low or high dose, single or two shots; 5 received placebo; per-sample allocation not given. On day 63 after the first injection, vaccine and placebo recipients gave samples. This table comes from immunoSEQ multiplex PCR, and its TCRdb copy is limited to in-frame clones, with some not included. The sample contains about 350,000 clones, less than 90% of which appear only once. The starting material was peripheral blood, obtained in a trial of Ad26.COV2.S vaccine versus placebo. The receptors originated from a person aged 18-60 years who received the Ad26.COV2.S COVID-19 vaccine or a placebo.

The chain uses TRBV10-1 and TRBJ1-5; D unresolved. The germline V gene has CDR1 WNHNN and CDR2 SYGVQD (reference sequence). The CDR3 sequence is 16 residues long. V was shortened by 5 bases and J by 2 bases, with 16 bases between the two germline ends. The CDR3 DNA follows: TGCGCCAGCAGTCCCACGGGCCGGTTGGGCAATCAGCCCCAGCATTTT. Translating gives CASSPTGRLGNQPQHF.

This chain links TRBV6-2 or TRBV6-3 with TRBJ2-3; 7 nucleotides match TRBD1. Germline values: CDR1 MNHEY, CDR2 SVGEGT. The CDR3 is made up of 15 amino acids. V was pared by 5 bases and J by 1 base, with 6 bases of the junction left unmatched. The CDR3, as DNA: TGTGCCAGCAGTGACCGACAGGGTGGCACAGATACGCAGTATTTT. This translates into CASSDRQGGTDTQYF.

The rearrangement joins TRBV2 to TRBJ1-5; D unresolved. The length of the CDR3 is 13 residues. Germline CDR1 reads SNHLY; CDR2 reads FYNNEI. Trimming removed 7 bases at V and 1 base at J, with 8 bases between. DNA of the CDR3: TGTGCCAGCACTGTTTGGAGCAATCAGCCCCAGCATTTT. Translated, it gives CASTVWSNQPQHF.

This clone was seen only once. The rearrangement uses TRBV7-3 and TRBJ1-1; no definite D call. Germline CDR1 and CDR2: SGHTA and FQGTGA. This CDR3 is 15 amino acids long. With 3 bases removed from V and 4 bases from J, the gap between germline ends came to 15 bases. The CDR3 sequence: CASSFGVTRGTEAFF. DNA for the CDR3: TGTGCCAGCAGCTTTGGGGTGACCCGGGGCACTGAAGCTTTCTTT.

This chain uses TRBV7-2 with TRBJ1-2; unclear D gene. The length of the CDR3 is 16 residues. Germline CDR1 and CDR2: SGHTA and FQGNSA. The V end was cut by 5 bases, the J end by 7 bases, with 23 bases between. CDR3 protein: CASSPPLAEREGGYTF. CDR3 DNA: TGTGCCAGCAGCCCACCCCTAGCCGAGAGGGAGGGTGGCTACACCTTC.

The chain couples TRBV30 to TRBJ1-6; D remains unclear. CDR1 is GTSNPN, CDR2 SVGIG, per germline (reference sequence). V was shortened by 3 bases and J by 8 bases, with 8 bases between the two germline ends. The CDR3 extends over 12 amino acids. Here the CDR3 reads CAWSRKDSPLHF. CDR3 DNA: TGTGCCTGGAGCCGGAAGGATTCACCCCTCCACTTT.

V usage is TRBV2 and J usage is TRBJ1-5, with 7 bases identical to TRBD1. J was trimmed by 2 bases and V by 9 bases; bases with no gene match: 13. The germline gives CDR1 SNHLY, CDR2 FYNNEI. This CDR3 contains 16 residues. CDR3 sequence: CARHSFRDSGNQPQHF. The CDR3 DNA follows: TGTGCCAGACACTCATTCCGGGACAGTGGCAATCAGCCCCAGCATTTT.

The V and J genes are TRBV5-4 and TRBJ1-4; 9 positions match TRBD1. The germline CDR1 and CDR2 sequences are SGHNT and YYREEE (reference sequence). The CDR3 is 16 amino acids. V gave up 4 bases and J gave up 7 bases; unmatched junction bases: 11. DNA for the CDR3: TGTGCCAGCAGCGGAGTGCGACAGGGGGAAGGTGAAAAACTGTTTTTT. Translation: CASSGVRQGEGEKLFF.

V gene TRBV4-2 combines with J gene TRBJ2-7; TRBD2 matches at 7 bases. This CDR3 is 16 amino acids long. V gave up 0 bases and J gave up 2 bases; unmatched junction bases: 7. Germline V lookup: CDR1 LGHNA, CDR2 YNFKEQ. The CDR3 region is CASSQEPTGGPYEQYF. The CDR3 nucleotides read TGTGCCAGCAGCCAAGAGCCAACGGGAGGTCCCTACGAGCAGTACTTC.

The CDR3 loop is CASSVSQRGANVLTF. The CDR3, as DNA: TGTGCCAGCAGCGTAAGCCAGCGTGGGGCCAACGTCCTGACTTTC. J is TRBJ2-6 and V is TRBV9; D is unresolved. V lost 1 base and J lost 3, with 8 bases in between. Germline V gene data show CDR1 as SGDLS and CDR2 as YYNGEE. The CDR3 extends over 15 amino acids.

The chain joins TRBV2 to TRBJ2-6; D ambiguous. V was shortened by 3 bases and J by 0 bases, with 9 bases between the two germline ends. This CDR3 spans 16 amino acids. Germline-derived CDR1 and CDR2 are SNHLY and FYNNEI. CDR3 nucleotides: TGTGCCAGCAGTGAGGACGTATACTCTGGGGCCAACGTCCTGACTTTC. Its translation is CASSEDVYSGANVLTF. Full variable domain (remainder filled in from reference TRBV2 and TRBJ2-6): EPEVTQTPSHQVTQMGQEVILRCVPISNHLYFYWYRQILGQKVEFLVSFYNNEISEKSEIFDDQFSVERPDGSNFTLKIRSTKLEDSAMYFCASSEDVYSGANVLTFGAGSRLTVL.

The V call is TRBV9, the J call TRBJ2-6; the D is unclear. V was clipped by 4 bases and J by 0 bases, with 14 bases between them. Germline assignment: CDR1 SGDLS and CDR2 YYNGEE. CDR3 length: 17 amino acids. The DNA for the CDR3 is TGTGCCAGCAGCCCACTTAGGAAAGGCTCTGGGGCCAACGTCCTGACTTTC. Protein product: CASSPLRKGSGANVLTF.

The chain is built from TRBV20-1 and TRBJ2-1, with TRBD2 matching over 9 bases. The V segment lost 3 bases and the J segment 9 bases; nucleotides outside the gene matches: 9. CDR3 length equals 14 residues. CDR1 and CDR2 (germline): DFQATT, SNEGSKA (reference sequence). DNA for the CDR3: TGCAGTGCTAGTACGGCTAGCGGGATCGGTGAGCAGTTCTTC. Residues: CSASTASGIGEQFF.

The rearrangement uses TRBV27 and TRBJ2-7; D remains unclear. V lost 3 bases and J lost 2, with 5 bases in between. The length of the CDR3 is 12 residues. From germline, CDR1 is MNHEY and CDR2 SMNVEV (reference sequence). DNA for the CDR3: TGTGCCAGCAGTTTTTCGCCCTACGAGCAGTACTTC. It yields the protein CASSFSPYEQYF.

The sample holds one count of this clone. The chain combines TRBV5-4 with TRBJ1-6; a possible D gene is TRBD1 (5 bases). V was trimmed by 2 bases and J by 7 bases, leaving 10 bases between them. This CDR3 is built from 14 residues. Per germline, CDR1 SGHNT and CDR2 YYREEE (reference sequence). CDR3 in amino acids: CASSFQGGNSPLHF. Here the CDR3 DNA reads TGTGCCAGCAGCTTTCAGGGTGGGAATTCACCCCTCCACTTT.

The chain employs TRBV6-2 or TRBV6-3 and TRBJ2-2, with D tentatively TRBD1 (5 bases). This CDR3 contains 14 residues. Germline CDR1 is MNHEY and CDR2 is SVGEGT. The V gene lost 5 bases and the J gene lost 2 bases, with 9 bases spanning the gap. CDR3 bases: TGTGCCAGCAGTGAGACAGACAACACCGGGGAGCTGTTTTTT. It yields the protein CASSETDNTGELFF.

This chain uses TRBV9 with TRBJ2-1; 9 nucleotides align to TRBD2. CDR3 size: 16 residues. From germline, CDR1 is SGDLS and CDR2 YYNGEE. J was trimmed by 2 bases and V by 0 bases; bases with no gene match: 3. The CDR3: CASSVVQRGAYNEQFF. The DNA of the CDR3 is TGTGCCAGCAGCGTAGTACAGCGGGGGGCCTACAATGAGCAGTTCTTC. Full variable domain (outside the CDR3, taken from reference TRBV9 and TRBJ2-1): DSGVTQTPKHLITATGQRVTLRCSPRSGDLSVYWYQQSLDQGLQFLIQYYNGEERAKGNILERFSAQQFPDLHSELNLSSLELGDSALYFCASSVVQRGAYNEQFFGPGTRLTVL.

V gene TRBV27 combines with J gene TRBJ1-5, with 10 bases aligning to TRBD1. The germline CDR1 and CDR2 sequences are MNHEY and SMNVEV (reference sequence). The CDR3 has 15 residues. V lost 4 bases, J lost 4 bases, and 4 bases stayed unmatched. CDR3 DNA sequence: TGTGCCAGCAGTTCCTGGACAGGGGGGAATCAGCCCCAGCATTTT. Translating gives CASSSWTGGNQPQHF.

The gene calls are TRBV29-1 and TRBJ1-1; the D gene is possibly TRBD1 (6 bases). The CDR3 is made up of 14 amino acids. The germline gives CDR1 SQVTM, CDR2 ANQGSEA. Deletions cut 7 bases from V and 2 bases from J, with 17 bases between. In DNA, the CDR3 is TGCAGCGCGACAGGCCCTACGGGAAACACTGAAGCTTTCTTT. Residues: CSATGPTGNTEAFF.

V and J are TRBV2 and TRBJ1-1; 7 nucleotides match TRBD1. This CDR3 is 17 amino acids long. V lost 4 bases, J lost 0 bases, and 11 bases stayed unmatched. Germline CDR1 is SNHLY and CDR2 is FYNNEI. Here the CDR3 reads CASSVVKTGPMNTEAFF. In DNA form, the CDR3 reads TGTGCCAGCAGTGTGGTGAAGACAGGGCCAATGAACACTGAAGCTTTCTTT.

The V and J genes are TRBV9 and TRBJ2-2, with D possibly TRBD1 on 5 matching bases. Deletions cut 0 bases from V and 6 bases from J, with 12 bases between. The CDR3 has 15 residues. Germline CDR1 SGDLS, CDR2 YYNGEE. The CDR3 reads CASSVALRGPGELFF. The CDR3 DNA is TGTGCCAGCAGCGTAGCCCTTAGGGGTCCCGGGGAGCTGTTTTTT.

The J gene is TRBJ2-1, the V gene TRBV19, with D possibly TRBD2 on 5 matching bases. There are 20 residues in the CDR3. Trimming pared 6 bases from V and 3 bases from J, leaving 30 bases between. CDR1 LNHDA and CDR2 SQIVND come from the germline V gene (reference sequence). The CDR3 protein is CASSRGGPDPYRILYNEQFF. The CDR3 DNA is TGTGCCAGTAGCCGCGGAGGACCCGATCCTTACCGGATACTCTACAATGAGCAGTTCTTC.

In nucleotides, the CDR3 is TGTGCCAGCAGCGTATCAGGGTACCATGGGTCAGATACGCAGTATTTT. It specifies CASSVSGYHGSDTQYF. The genes are TRBV7-3 and TRBJ2-3; D possibly corresponds to TRBD1 (5 bases). Germline-derived CDR1 and CDR2 are SGHTA and FQGTGA. This CDR3 contains 16 residues. Deletions cut 5 bases from V and 4 bases from J, with 19 bases between.

J is TRBJ1-4 and V is TRBV23-1; tentatively, D is TRBD1 (5 bases). Being an ORF, TRBV23-1 has a function that is uncertain. This CDR3 spans 15 amino acids. Trimming pared 4 bases from V and 8 bases from J, leaving 17 bases between. In DNA, the CDR3 is TGCGCCAGCAGTCCCTCGGCTGGCAAGGGGGAAAAACTGTTTTTT. This gives the protein CASSPSAGKGEKLFF.

The chain links TRBV2 to TRBJ1-3, with D unclear. The length of the CDR3 is 12 residues. In germline, CDR1 is SNHLY, CDR2 FYNNEI. V lost 4 bases, J lost 3 bases, and 4 bases lay in between. Here the CDR3 reads CASSGSGNTIYF. As DNA, the CDR3 is TGTGCCAGCAGTGGGAGTGGAAACACCATATATTTT. Supplemented by reference TRBV2 and TRBJ1-3, the full variable domain reads EPEVTQTPSHQVTQMGQEVILRCVPISNHLYFYWYRQILGQKVEFLVSFYNNEISEKSEIFDDQFSVERPDGSNFTLKIRSTKLEDSAMYFCASSGSGNTIYFGEGSWLTVV.

The sample holds a few counts of this clone. This chain links TRBV3-1 (or the pseudogene TRBV3-2) with TRBJ2-2; D is unresolved. Trimming left V 6 bases short and J 6 bases short, with 5 bases between. The CDR3 consists of 11 residues. CDR1 is LGHDT and CDR2 is YNNKEL in the germline V gene (reference sequence). Here the CDR3 DNA reads TGTGCCAGCAGTCTCCCCGGGGAGCTGTTTTTT. Amino acid sequence: CASSLPGELFF.

V gene TRBV5-1 combines with J gene TRBJ2-7, with 10 bases that match TRBD2. This CDR3 contains 15 residues. V shed 4 bases and J 3 bases; nucleotides not matched to a gene: 7. In germline, CDR1 is SGHRS, CDR2 YFSETQ. CDR3 DNA: TGCGCCAGCAGCGGAGGGACTAGCGTCCACTACGAGCAGTACTTC. Its protein product is CASSGGTSVHYEQYF.

The chain joins TRBV5-1 to TRBJ2-1; possible D gene TRBD1, 6 bases. This CDR3 region has 16 residues. V was cut by 2 bases and J by 0 bases, with 12 bases left in between. In germline, CDR1 is SGHRS, CDR2 YFSETQ. CDR3 coding DNA: TGCGCCAGCAGCTTCAATGGCAGGGGCTCCTACAATGAGCAGTTCTTC. Amino acids: CASSFNGRGSYNEQFF.

The chain combines TRBV4-2 with TRBJ1-2; D gene ambiguous. CDR1 and CDR2 (germline): LGHNA, YNFKEQ. This CDR3 has 16 amino acids. V lost 3 bases, J lost 0 bases, and 14 bases lay in between. The CDR3 loop reads CASSHFSTEANYGYTF. The CDR3 DNA sequence: TGTGCCAGCAGCCATTTTTCAACAGAAGCTAACTATGGCTACACCTTC.

The V call is TRBV7-8, the J call TRBJ1-5; a possible D gene is TRBD1 (5 bases). The CDR3 extends over 16 amino acids. Germline values: CDR1 SGHVS, CDR2 FQNEAQ. V dropped 5 bases and J dropped 2 bases, with 16 bases sitting between them. The CDR3 nucleotides are TGTGCCAGCAGCCCAATGGGGCTGGTCGGCAATCAGCCCCAGCATTTT. This sequence encodes CASSPMGLVGNQPQHF.

This chain connects TRBV9 to TRBJ2-3; 10 bases fit TRBD2. Germline V gene data show CDR1 as SGDLS and CDR2 as YYNGEE. Germline trimming cut 0 bases from V and 4 bases from J; bases unmatched to any gene: 8. The CDR3 length is 17 residues. CDR3 protein: CASSVDSPSGGADTQYF. The CDR3, as DNA: TGTGCCAGCAGCGTAGATTCCCCTAGCGGGGGTGCAGATACGCAGTATTTT.